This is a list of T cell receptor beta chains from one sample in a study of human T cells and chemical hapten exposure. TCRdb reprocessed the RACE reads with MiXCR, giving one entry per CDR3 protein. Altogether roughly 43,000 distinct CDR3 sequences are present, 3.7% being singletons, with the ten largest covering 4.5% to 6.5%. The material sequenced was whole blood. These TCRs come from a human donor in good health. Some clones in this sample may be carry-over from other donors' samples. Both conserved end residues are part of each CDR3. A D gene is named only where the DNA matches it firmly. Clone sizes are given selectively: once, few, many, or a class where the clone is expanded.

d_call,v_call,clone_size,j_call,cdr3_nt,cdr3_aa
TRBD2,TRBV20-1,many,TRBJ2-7,TGCAGTGCCAGAACTAGCGGGGGTTCCTACGAGCAGTACTTC,CSARTSGGSYEQYF
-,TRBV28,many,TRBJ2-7,TGTGCCAGCAGTTTGTCGGGCCCCGGGTACTTC,CASSLSGPGYF
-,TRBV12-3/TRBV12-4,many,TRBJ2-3,TGTGCCAGCAGTCCAAGTTTGCGGAGGGGGACAGATACGCAGTATTTT,CASSPSLRRGTDTQYF
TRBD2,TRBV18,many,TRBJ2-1,TGTGCCAGCTCAGCCACTAGCGGGGGAAGCTCCTACAATGAGCAGTTCTTC,CASSATSGGSSYNEQFF
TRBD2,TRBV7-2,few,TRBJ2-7,TGTGCCAGCAGCTTAAGCGGGGGGGTTACCTACGAGCAGTACTTC,CASSLSGGVTYEQYF
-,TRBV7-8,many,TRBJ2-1,TGTGCCAGCAGCCGCCGTAGGGGGGGATTAGCGGGCGGCACCACGACGGGGGAGCAGTTCTTC,CASSRRRGGLAGGTTTGEQFF
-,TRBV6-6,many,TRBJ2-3,TGTGCCACCCTGTGGGATACGCAGTATTTT,CATLWDTQYF
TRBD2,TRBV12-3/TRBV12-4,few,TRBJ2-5,TGTGCCAGCAGTTACGGGACTAGCGGGAATCAAGAGACCCAGTACTTC,CASSYGTSGNQETQYF
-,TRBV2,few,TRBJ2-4,TGTGCCAGCATCGGGATAGCCAAAAACATTCAGTACTTC,CASIGIAKNIQYF
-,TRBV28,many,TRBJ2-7,TGTGCCAGCACCAGGAGCGGTAGTTCCTACGAGCAGTACTTC,CASTRSGSSYEQYF
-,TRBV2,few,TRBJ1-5,TGTGCCAGCAGTGATTCGGTCCTAAGCAATCAGCCCCAGCATTTT,CASSDSVLSNQPQHF
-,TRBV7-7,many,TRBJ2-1,TGTGCTAGCAGCTTAGGCCTAGCGCGCGATGAGCAGTTCTTC,CASSLGLARDEQFF
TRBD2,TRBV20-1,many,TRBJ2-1,TGCAGTGCTAGGTCTGGACTAGCGGTTTACAATGAGCAGTTCTTC,CSARSGLAVYNEQFF
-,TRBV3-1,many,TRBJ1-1,TGTGCCAGCAGCCAAGCAAGAGGGGCGGGGGAAGCTTTCTTT,CASSQARGAGEAFF
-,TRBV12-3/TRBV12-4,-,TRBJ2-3,TGTGCCACCTCGCTCGGGAGTCTGATTGATACGCAGTATTTT,CATSLGSLIDTQYF
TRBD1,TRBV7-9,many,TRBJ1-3,TGTGCCAGCAGCTTAGTGGAGGGGGCGCCTGGTGGAAACACCATATATTTT,CASSLVEGAPGGNTIYF
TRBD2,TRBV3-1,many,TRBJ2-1,TGTGCCAGCAGCCAAAATAGCGGGAATGAGCAGTTCTTC,CASSQNSGNEQFF
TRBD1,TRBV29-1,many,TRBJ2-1,TGCAGCGTTCGACAGGGGGCAAATAACCTCAATGAGCAGTTCTTC,CSVRQGANNLNEQFF
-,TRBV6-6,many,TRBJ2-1,TGTGCCAGCAGTTACTCGCCAGGGTTGAGGGGCGATGAGCAGTTCTTC,CASSYSPGLRGDEQFF
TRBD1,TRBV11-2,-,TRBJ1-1,TGTGCCAGCAGCTTAGATCCAGGGGGCGTTGGAAACACTGAAGCTTTCTTT,CASSLDPGGVGNTEAFF
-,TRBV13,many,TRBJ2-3,TGTGCCAGCAGCTATAAGGATACGCAGTATTTT,CASSYKDTQYF
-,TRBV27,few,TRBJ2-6,TGTGCCAGCACCGGTCTGGCTGGGGCCAACGTCCTGACTTTC,CASTGLAGANVLTF
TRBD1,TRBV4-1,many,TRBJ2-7,TGCGCCAGCAGCCACTTAGCCGGACAGGGACGATCCTACGAGCAGTACTTC,CASSHLAGQGRSYEQYF
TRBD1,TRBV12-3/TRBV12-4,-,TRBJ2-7,TGTGCCAGCAGCCCGACCGGGACAGGGTCCTACGAGCAGTACTTC,CASSPTGTGSYEQYF
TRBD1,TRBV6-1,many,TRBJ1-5,TGTGCCAGCAAAGGGACAGGGGGCAGTCAGCCCCAGCATTTT,CASKGTGGSQPQHF
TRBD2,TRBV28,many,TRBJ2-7,TGTGCCAGCACGATCGGGAGGGGTTCCTACGAGCAGTACTTC,CASTIGRGSYEQYF